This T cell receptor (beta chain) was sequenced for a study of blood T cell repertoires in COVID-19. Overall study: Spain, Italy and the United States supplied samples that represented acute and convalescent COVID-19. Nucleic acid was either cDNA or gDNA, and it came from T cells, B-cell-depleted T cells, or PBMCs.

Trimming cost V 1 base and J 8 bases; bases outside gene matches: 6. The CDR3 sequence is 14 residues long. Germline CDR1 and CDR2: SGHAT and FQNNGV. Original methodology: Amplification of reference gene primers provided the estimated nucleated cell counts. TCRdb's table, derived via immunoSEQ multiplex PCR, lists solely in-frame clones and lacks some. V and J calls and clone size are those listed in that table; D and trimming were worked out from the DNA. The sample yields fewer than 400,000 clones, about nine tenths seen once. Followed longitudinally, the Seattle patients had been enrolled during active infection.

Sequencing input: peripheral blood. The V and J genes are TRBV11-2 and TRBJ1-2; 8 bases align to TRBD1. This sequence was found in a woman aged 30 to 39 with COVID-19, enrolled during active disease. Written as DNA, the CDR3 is TGTGCCAGCAGCTTAGTCGCAGGGGGCACAGGCTACACCTTC. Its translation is CASSLVAGGTGYTF.